One T cell receptor beta chain is described in this entry. The sample originates from a study of T cell changes during pregnancy in multiple sclerosis. Clones were sequenced by immunoSEQ multiplex PCR, and TCRdb holds only the in-frame ones, with some missing. The sample contains 70,000 or so clones, around 90% of which appear only once. Germline V CDR1 and CDR2: DFQATT, SNEGSKA (reference sequence). The CDR3 covers 11 residues. This TCR was sampled from a female donor with multiple sclerosis, enrolled in a pregnancy study. The material sequenced was CD4+ T cells from peripheral blood mononuclear cells, taken after pregnancy. V is TRBV20-1 and J is TRBJ2-1; TRBD2 might be the D (7 bases). The CDR3 DNA is TGCAGCCCGGGGGGCGGCAATGAGCAGTTCTTC. Protein sequence: CSPGGGNEQFF.